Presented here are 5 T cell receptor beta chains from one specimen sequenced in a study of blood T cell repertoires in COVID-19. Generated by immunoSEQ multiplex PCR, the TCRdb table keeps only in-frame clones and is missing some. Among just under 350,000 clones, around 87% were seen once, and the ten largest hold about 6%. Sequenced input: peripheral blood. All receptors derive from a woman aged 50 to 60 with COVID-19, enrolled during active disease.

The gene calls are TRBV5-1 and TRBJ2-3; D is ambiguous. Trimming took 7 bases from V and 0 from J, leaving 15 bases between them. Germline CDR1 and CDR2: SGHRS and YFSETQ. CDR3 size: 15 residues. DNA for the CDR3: TGCGCCAGCTCTCTTTTTGTGACTAGCACAGATACGCAGTATTTT. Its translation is CASSLFVTSTDTQYF.

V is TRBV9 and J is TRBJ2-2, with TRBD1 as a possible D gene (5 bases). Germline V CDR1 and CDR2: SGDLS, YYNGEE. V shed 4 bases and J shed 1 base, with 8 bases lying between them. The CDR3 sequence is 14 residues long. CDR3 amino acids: CASSPGQNTGELFF. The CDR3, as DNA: TGTGCCAGCAGCCCCGGACAGAACACCGGGGAGCTGTTTTTT.

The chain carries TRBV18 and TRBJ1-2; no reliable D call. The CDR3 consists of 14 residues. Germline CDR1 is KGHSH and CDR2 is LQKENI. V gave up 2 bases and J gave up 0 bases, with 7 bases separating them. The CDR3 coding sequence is TGTGCCAGCTCACCAGCCGGAGCTAACTATGGCTACACCTTC. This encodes CASSPAGANYGYTF.

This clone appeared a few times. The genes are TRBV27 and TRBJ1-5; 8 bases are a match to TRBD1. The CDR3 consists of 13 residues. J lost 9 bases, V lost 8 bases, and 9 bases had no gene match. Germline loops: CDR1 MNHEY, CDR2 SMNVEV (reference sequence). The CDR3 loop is CASRTGQGWPQHF. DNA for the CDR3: TGTGCCAGCCGAACCGGACAGGGTTGGCCCCAGCATTTT.

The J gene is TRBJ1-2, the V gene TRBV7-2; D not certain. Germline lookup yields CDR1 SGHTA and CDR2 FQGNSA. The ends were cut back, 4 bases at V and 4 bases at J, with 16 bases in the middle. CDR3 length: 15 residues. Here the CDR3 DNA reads TGTGCCAGCAGCTCCCCCGGGGAGGTCGTCTATGGCTACACCTTC. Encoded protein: CASSSPGEVVYGYTF.